The table lists the clone carrying this TCR beta chain with a count of one. Per the original data handling: Counts of nucleated cells, estimated from reference gene primer amplification, were obtained. Produced via immunoSEQ multiplex PCR; TCRdb's table is partial and in-frame only. Clone size and the V and J calls come from that table; the DNA yielded D and trimming. The table shows about 300,000 clones, with more than 70% occurring only once. V lost 3 bases, J lost 7 bases, and 7 bases lay in between. The CDR3 sequence is 13 residues long. Germline assignment: CDR1 ENHRY and CDR2 SYGVKD. The data stem from a study of blood T cell repertoires in COVID-19. Overall study context: There were acute and convalescent COVID-19 samples, and they came from the United States, Italy and Spain. The analysed material was cDNA or gDNA that came from T cells, B-cell-depleted T cells, or PBMCs.

This receptor was obtained from a man aged 18 to 29 who had recovered from COVID-19. Sequencing used peripheral blood. The chain combines TRBV10-3 with TRBJ1-6, with D possibly matching TRBD1 (6 bases). Here the CDR3 reads CAISEQGNSPLHF. CDR3 bases: TGTGCCATCAGTGAACAGGGCAATTCACCCCTCCACTTT.